This T cell receptor (beta chain) appears in the sequencing data of a study of response to subunit inactivated influenza vaccine. Turning to this clonotype: Antigen unknown.

One entry per CDR3 protein, called by TCRdb with MiXCR from the RT-PCR reads. The sample consists of hundreds of thousands of distinct CDR3 sequences, roughly 20% of them appearing once. Study-wide results and caveats: Authors proposed each seasonal influenza vaccination draws in few new T cells.

CDR3 length: 15 residues. Deletions cut 3 bases from V and 1 base from J, with 13 bases between. Germline assignment: CDR1 DFQATT and CDR2 SNEGSKA (reference sequence). The J gene is TRBJ1-5, the V gene TRBV20-1, with D possibly being TRBD1 (6 bases). The material sequenced was PBMCs from blood, taken roughly 5 days after vaccination. The clonotype was recovered from a man in his fifties or sixties who received an inactivated influenza vaccine. CDR3 sequence: CSASSRGPSNQPQHF. In nucleotides, the CDR3 is TGCAGTGCTAGCTCCAGGGGCCCGAGCAATCAGCCCCAGCATTTT.